Listed below are T cell receptor beta chains from one sample, sequenced in a study of T-cell memory formation after mild COVID-19. TCRdb itself ran the 5' RACE reads through MiXCR, one entry per CDR3 protein. The sample lists approximately 440,000 distinct CDR3 sequences; 20% were seen once. Sequencing input: PBMCs or a T cell subset sorted from them (not recorded which). These receptors came from an adult woman who had mild COVID-19 (a few samples of this study predate the infection). Cell type and time point are not known. Both conserved end residues are part of each CDR3. The order of the fields is V gene, J gene, clone size, D gene, CDR3 DNA, CDR3 protein. A D gene is named only where the DNA matches it firmly. Clone sizes are given selectively: once, few, many, or a class where the clone is expanded.

v_gene: TRBV20-1
j_gene: TRBJ1-2
abundance: .
d_gene: .
CDR3nt: TGCAGTGCTAGAGTGGTAGCCGGTGTCAATGGAGGCTACACCTTC
CDR3aa: CSARVVAGVNGGYTF

v_gene: TRBV29-1
j_gene: TRBJ2-5
abundance: few
d_gene: .
CDR3nt: TGCAGCGTTTTTGCAACAGAAGAGACCCAGTACTTC
CDR3aa: CSVFATEETQYF

v_gene: TRBV20-1
j_gene: TRBJ2-3
abundance: few
d_gene: TRBD2
CDR3nt: TGCAGTGCGCTCTTACTAGCGGGAGTTGCAGATACGCAGTATTTT
CDR3aa: CSALLLAGVADTQYF

v_gene: TRBV3-1
j_gene: TRBJ2-5
abundance: .
d_gene: .
CDR3nt: TGTGCCAGCACCTGGACCTGGCGACAAGAGACCCAGTACTTC
CDR3aa: CASTWTWRQETQYF

v_gene: TRBV29-1
j_gene: TRBJ2-7
abundance: .
d_gene: .
CDR3nt: TGCAGCGTTAAGGACCGGCTTTACGAGCAGTACTTC
CDR3aa: CSVKDRLYEQYF

v_gene: TRBV27
j_gene: TRBJ2-5
abundance: many
d_gene: TRBD2
CDR3nt: TGTGCCACCAAAAAAGTGGCAGGACTAGAAGAGACCCAGTACTTC
CDR3aa: CATKKVAGLEETQYF

v_gene: TRBV5-1
j_gene: TRBJ2-1
abundance: .
d_gene: TRBD1
CDR3nt: TGCGCCAGCAGCCCCGGGACAGGGAGGAGCTACAATGAGCAGTTCTTC
CDR3aa: CASSPGTGRSYNEQFF

v_gene: TRBV29-1
j_gene: TRBJ1-2
abundance: .
d_gene: TRBD1
CDR3nt: TGCAGCGTTAAAGGGACAGGGGGCAACTATGGCTACACCTTC
CDR3aa: CSVKGTGGNYGYTF

v_gene: TRBV12-3/TRBV12-4
j_gene: TRBJ1-2
abundance: many
d_gene: .
CDR3nt: TGTGCCAGCCGTGGACAGAATTATGGCTACACCTTC
CDR3aa: CASRGQNYGYTF

v_gene: TRBV7-9
j_gene: TRBJ2-7
abundance: few
d_gene: .
CDR3nt: TGTGCCAGCAGCTCCACCGGGACCCCGCAGTACTTC
CDR3aa: CASSSTGTPQYF

v_gene: TRBV10-3
j_gene: TRBJ1-1
abundance: .
d_gene: TRBD1
CDR3nt: TGTGCCATCAGTGAGCCGGGACAGGGGGCCACTGAAGCTTTCTTT
CDR3aa: CAISEPGQGATEAFF

v_gene: TRBV7-3
j_gene: TRBJ2-3
abundance: .
d_gene: TRBD2
CDR3nt: TGTGCCAGCGCGACTAGCGGGGCTACAGATACGCAGTATTTT
CDR3aa: CASATSGATDTQYF

v_gene: TRBV5-1
j_gene: TRBJ1-6
abundance: .
d_gene: TRBD1
CDR3nt: TGCGCCAGCAGCTTTAGGGGTGCGGGACAGGGTAATTCACCCCTCCACTTT
CDR3aa: CASSFRGAGQGNSPLHF

v_gene: TRBV15
j_gene: TRBJ2-7
abundance: once
d_gene: TRBD2
CDR3nt: TGTGCCACCAGCACGGGGACTAGGGCCCAGTACTTC
CDR3aa: CATSTGTRAQYF

v_gene: TRBV29-1
j_gene: TRBJ2-5
abundance: .
d_gene: TRBD1
CDR3nt: TGCAGCGTTGAAGGGTGGAAGGACAGGGACCAAGAGACCCAGTACTTC
CDR3aa: CSVEGWKDRDQETQYF

v_gene: TRBV12-3/TRBV12-4
j_gene: TRBJ2-7
abundance: once
d_gene: .
CDR3nt: TGTGCCAGCAGCCGACTCGGGGGAACCTACGAGCAGTACTTC
CDR3aa: CASSRLGGTYEQYF

v_gene: TRBV2
j_gene: TRBJ2-5
abundance: .
d_gene: .
CDR3nt: TGTGCCAGAAGGCCTAGGGATATGCAAGAGACCCAGTACTTC
CDR3aa: CARRPRDMQETQYF

v_gene: TRBV7-7
j_gene: TRBJ2-1
abundance: many
d_gene: .
CDR3nt: TGTGCTAGCAGCACCCCCCATGAGCAGTTCTTC
CDR3aa: CASSTPHEQFF

v_gene: TRBV5-5
j_gene: TRBJ2-7
abundance: .
d_gene: TRBD2
CDR3nt: TGTGCCAGCAGCCCTCCGGGACTACCGTACGAGCAGTACTTC
CDR3aa: CASSPPGLPYEQYF

v_gene: TRBV24-1
j_gene: TRBJ2-3
abundance: few
d_gene: .
CDR3nt: TGTGCCACCAGTGACCCACCCCGGCAAGATACGCAGTATTTT
CDR3aa: CATSDPPRQDTQYF

v_gene: TRBV27
j_gene: TRBJ1-1
abundance: .
d_gene: .
CDR3nt: TGTGCCAGCAGTTTAAGTCGGGGGTCTGAAGCTTTCTTT
CDR3aa: CASSLSRGSEAFF

v_gene: TRBV7-9
j_gene: TRBJ1-6
abundance: .
d_gene: .
CDR3nt: TGTGCCAGCACCCTGACAGAACACAATTCACCCCTCCACTTT
CDR3aa: CASTLTEHNSPLHF

v_gene: TRBV20-1
j_gene: TRBJ1-2
abundance: .
d_gene: .
CDR3nt: TGCAGCGCTATCCGGGACGGGGGCTATGGCTACACCTTC
CDR3aa: CSAIRDGGYGYTF

v_gene: TRBV27
j_gene: TRBJ2-7
abundance: few
d_gene: TRBD1
CDR3nt: TGTGCCAGCACCCCGTGGACAGGGAACTACGAGCAGTACTTC
CDR3aa: CASTPWTGNYEQYF

v_gene: TRBV12-3/TRBV12-4
j_gene: TRBJ1-5
abundance: .
d_gene: .
CDR3nt: TGTGCCAGCATTAAGAGAGGGAGTAATAGCAATCAGCCCCAGCATTTT
CDR3aa: CASIKRGSNSNQPQHF

v_gene: TRBV6-5
j_gene: TRBJ1-3
abundance: .
d_gene: TRBD1
CDR3nt: TGTGCCAGCAGTTTGGACAGGTCGAGCTTCAACACCATATATTTT
CDR3aa: CASSLDRSSFNTIYF

v_gene: TRBV3-1
j_gene: TRBJ1-1
abundance: .
d_gene: TRBD1
CDR3nt: TGTGCCAGCAGCCAGGTTTATACAGGGGGCACTGAAGCTTTCTTT
CDR3aa: CASSQVYTGGTEAFF

v_gene: TRBV7-9
j_gene: TRBJ1-1
abundance: .
d_gene: .
CDR3nt: TGTGCCAGCAGCCTGGCCTCAAACTCTGAAGCTTTCTTT
CDR3aa: CASSLASNSEAFF

v_gene: TRBV20-1
j_gene: TRBJ2-3
abundance: .
d_gene: TRBD2
CDR3nt: TGCAGTGCTAGTGGGGGGGAGCCCACAGATACGCAGTATTTT
CDR3aa: CSASGGEPTDTQYF

v_gene: TRBV11-2
j_gene: TRBJ1-4
abundance: .
d_gene: .
CDR3nt: TGTGCCAGCAGCTTTTCCGGGGGAGTAGGTGAAAAACTGTTTTTT
CDR3aa: CASSFSGGVGEKLFF

v_gene: TRBV11-2
j_gene: TRBJ2-7
abundance: few
d_gene: .
CDR3nt: TGTGCCAGCAGCCGCCCCGACGGGACCGTCCTCTACGAGCAGTACTTC
CDR3aa: CASSRPDGTVLYEQYF

v_gene: TRBV12-3/TRBV12-4
j_gene: TRBJ1-2
abundance: few
d_gene: TRBD1
CDR3nt: TGTGCCAGCAGTCGACAGGGGGCATATGGCTACACCTTC
CDR3aa: CASSRQGAYGYTF

v_gene: TRBV12-3/TRBV12-4
j_gene: TRBJ2-1
abundance: .
d_gene: .
CDR3nt: TGTGCCAGCAGTTTAGTGGGGGTAGCCTACAATGAGCAGTTCTTC
CDR3aa: CASSLVGVAYNEQFF

v_gene: TRBV3-1
j_gene: TRBJ1-2
abundance: few
d_gene: .
CDR3nt: TGTGCCAGCAGCCGGGGGGTCGACGGCTACACCTTC
CDR3aa: CASSRGVDGYTF

v_gene: TRBV20-1
j_gene: TRBJ1-2
abundance: .
d_gene: .
CDR3nt: TGCAGTGCTCCGTGGAGGAACTATGGCTACACCTTC
CDR3aa: CSAPWRNYGYTF

v_gene: TRBV9
j_gene: TRBJ2-7
abundance: .
d_gene: .
CDR3nt: TGTGCCAGCAGTTCAACCCTCAGTCCGGTACTGTACGAGCAGTACTTC
CDR3aa: CASSSTLSPVLYEQYF

v_gene: TRBV27
j_gene: TRBJ2-1
abundance: .
d_gene: TRBD2
CDR3nt: TGTGCCAGCAGTTTATCGTGGGGACTAGGACTTAATGAGCAGTTCTTC
CDR3aa: CASSLSWGLGLNEQFF

v_gene: TRBV5-1
j_gene: TRBJ1-2
abundance: .
d_gene: .
CDR3nt: TGCGCCAGCAGCTTGGAACCAGGGAATGGCTACACCTTC
CDR3aa: CASSLEPGNGYTF

v_gene: TRBV20-1
j_gene: TRBJ2-5
abundance: many
d_gene: .
CDR3nt: TGCAGTGCTAGAGGGGGGACGACAGGGAGGGAGACCCAGTACTTC
CDR3aa: CSARGGTTGRETQYF

v_gene: TRBV9
j_gene: TRBJ2-2
abundance: .
d_gene: TRBD1
CDR3nt: TGTGCCAGCAGCGTCCAGGGGGTTGCAACCGGGGAGCTGTTTTTT
CDR3aa: CASSVQGVATGELFF

v_gene: TRBV27
j_gene: TRBJ1-1
abundance: few
d_gene: .
CDR3nt: TGTGCCAGCAGTTTCCTGACAGGCGGCACTGAAGCTTTCTTT
CDR3aa: CASSFLTGGTEAFF

v_gene: TRBV7-2
j_gene: TRBJ2-1
abundance: few
d_gene: TRBD2
CDR3nt: TGTGCCAGCAGCCCCACCCACGCTAGCGGGATCAACAATGAGCAGTTCTTC
CDR3aa: CASSPTHASGINNEQFF

v_gene: TRBV7-8
j_gene: TRBJ2-1
abundance: .
d_gene: .
CDR3nt: TGTGCCAGCAGCTTAGTCCCCGGGAGTTCCTACAATGAGCAGTTCTTC
CDR3aa: CASSLVPGSSYNEQFF

v_gene: TRBV6-5
j_gene: TRBJ1-1
abundance: .
d_gene: .
CDR3nt: TGTGCCAGCAGTCCCTTCCGGGACACTGAAGCTTTCTTT
CDR3aa: CASSPFRDTEAFF

v_gene: TRBV5-1
j_gene: TRBJ2-3
abundance: .
d_gene: TRBD2
CDR3nt: TGCGCCAGCAGGCCTACTAGCGAGACGCAGTATTTT
CDR3aa: CASRPTSETQYF

v_gene: TRBV29-1
j_gene: TRBJ2-2
abundance: few
d_gene: .
CDR3nt: TGCAGCGTTGAACCAGCGCATACCGGGGAGCTGTTTTTT
CDR3aa: CSVEPAHTGELFF

v_gene: TRBV4-3
j_gene: TRBJ2-2
abundance: few
d_gene: TRBD2
CDR3nt: TGCGCCAGCAGCCAAGTTCGACCGGGACTAGCGACAAGATCGTACACCGGGGAGCTGTTTTTT
CDR3aa: CASSQVRPGLATRSYTGELFF

v_gene: TRBV11-2
j_gene: TRBJ2-3
abundance: once
d_gene: .
CDR3nt: TGTGCCAGCAGCCCCCTAGGGGGAGGTGGGGGCGGCACAGATACGCAGTATTTT
CDR3aa: CASSPLGGGGGGTDTQYF

v_gene: TRBV2
j_gene: TRBJ2-7
abundance: .
d_gene: .
CDR3nt: TGTGCCAGCACCATAGCGAGGCCCTACGAGCAGTACTTC
CDR3aa: CASTIARPYEQYF

v_gene: TRBV2
j_gene: TRBJ1-1
abundance: .
d_gene: .
CDR3nt: TGTGCCAGCAGTGTAGCTGCAGGGAGGACTGAAGCTTTCTTT
CDR3aa: CASSVAAGRTEAFF

v_gene: TRBV20-1
j_gene: TRBJ2-2
abundance: .
d_gene: .
CDR3nt: TGCAGTGCTAGCGGGAGTTTATACACCGGGGAGCTGTTTTTT
CDR3aa: CSASGSLYTGELFF

v_gene: TRBV19
j_gene: TRBJ1-1
abundance: many
d_gene: .
CDR3nt: TGTGCCAGTCGCAGGGGAAACACTGAAGCTTTCTTT
CDR3aa: CASRRGNTEAFF

v_gene: TRBV20-1
j_gene: TRBJ1-2
abundance: few
d_gene: .
CDR3nt: TGCAGTGCTAGGGCTGACCATGGCTACACCTTC
CDR3aa: CSARADHGYTF

v_gene: TRBV11-2
j_gene: TRBJ2-1
abundance: .
d_gene: TRBD1
CDR3nt: TGTGCCAGCAGCCCGAGACAGGGTAGTCCGACTAATGAGCAGTTCTTC
CDR3aa: CASSPRQGSPTNEQFF